Shown below are 20 T cell receptor beta chains from a single sample sequenced in a study of CXCR3-negative and CXCR3-positive naive CD8 T cells (dated by TCRdb to between 2018 and 2021). Here is what the overall study found, with its caveats: Compared with CXCR3-negative naive cells, CXCR3-positive naive cells had TRB CDR3s with higher hydrophobicity (lower Kidera factor 4), lower energy, and higher strength and volume indices.

No antigen is known for these receptors. The sample was run on a NextSeq 550. The Human TCR Profiling Kit (MiLaboratory) was used to prepare UMI-labeled 5' RACE TRB cDNA libraries. TCRdb reanalyzed the reads, keeping one entry per CDR3 protein sequence and omitting DNA. The table for this sample records approximately 89,000 distinct CDR3 sequences. Of the sample, approximately 0.54% falls within the top ten clones. The sample comprised naive CXCR3+ CD8+ T cells from blood. This specimen's cell subset or site label, interpreted: CD45RO-CCR7+CD27+CD95- naive CD8+ T cells expressing CXCR3 (TNR3+). These receptors were collected from a human donor in good health. Some clones in this sample may be carry-over from other donors' samples.

This chain connects TRBV28 to TRBJ2-3. CDR1 is MDHEN and CDR2 is SYDVKM in the germline V gene. This CDR3 contains 13 residues. This CDR3 is CASSGASTDTQYF.

V and J are TRBV7-9 and TRBJ1-5. This CDR3 spans 14 amino acids. Germline assignment: CDR1 SEHNR and CDR2 FQNEAQ (reference sequence). CDR3: CASSLVGPNQPQHF. The variable domain in full, with the rest retrieved from reference TRBV7-9 and TRBJ1-5, is DTGVSQNPRHKITKRGQNVTFRCDPISEHNRLYWYRQTLGQGPEFLTYFQNEAQLEKSRLLSDRFSAERPKGSFSTLEIQRTEQGDSAMYLCASSLVGPNQPQHFGDGTRLSIL.

The V and J genes are TRBV4-2 and TRBJ2-5; without DNA, the TCRdb call of TRBD2 cannot be checked. Per the germline V gene, CDR1 is LGHNA and CDR2 is YNFKEQ. The CDR3 runs to 17 residues. The CDR3 loop is CASSRERTSGRQETQYF.

The CDR3 here is CASSPPAQNEQYF. The rearrangement joins TRBV18 to TRBJ2-7. The CDR3 has 13 amino acids. Germline V gene sequence: CDR1 KGHSH, CDR2 LQKENI.

The V and J genes are TRBV5-1 and TRBJ2-2; TCRdb outputs TRBD1, but without DNA this stays unchecked. The CDR3 runs to 16 residues. The germline gives CDR1 SGHRS, CDR2 YFSETQ. The CDR3 loop is CASSLGFPGLTGELFF.

This sequence joins TRBV7-7 and TRBJ2-7; TCRdb lists TRBD1, though no DNA is available to test this call. The CDR3 sequence is 14 residues long. Germline CDR1 is SSHAT and CDR2 is FNYEAQ (reference sequence). The CDR3: CASSSGTGVNEQYF.

CDR3 sequence reads: CSARAEGLAGPHSYEQYF. This chain joins TRBV20-1 and TRBJ2-7; absent DNA, TCRdb's TRBD2 call cannot be checked. The CDR3 runs 18 residues. Germline V lookup: CDR1 DFQATT, CDR2 SNEGSKA (reference sequence).

The chain carries TRBV27 and TRBJ1-1. Germline V gene sequence: CDR1 MNHEY, CDR2 SMNVEV (reference sequence). This CDR3 is built from 14 residues. This CDR3 is CASGDRGGNTEAFF.

The chain combines TRBV20-1 with TRBJ1-2. The CDR3 length is 15 residues. In germline, CDR1 is DFQATT, CDR2 SNEGSKA (reference sequence). The CDR3 loop reads CSATEPLGPPGGYTF.

This chain links TRBV6-5 with TRBJ2-1; the D call of TRBD1 rests on TCRdb alone, since no DNA is present to check it. Germline values: CDR1 MNHEY, CDR2 SVGAGI. This CDR3 is 14 amino acids long. The CDR3 here is CASLTGQGANEQFF.

The J gene is TRBJ2-1, the V gene TRBV28; TCRdb gives TRBD1 as the D gene, but with no DNA this cannot be confirmed. The CDR3 consists of 15 residues. Germline V gene data show CDR1 as MDHEN and CDR2 as SYDVKM. CDR3 sequence: CASSPLSPLFSEQFF.

This chain uses TRBV10-3 with TRBJ2-3; the TCRdb call, TRBD2, lacks DNA for checking. From germline, CDR1 is ENHRY and CDR2 SYGVKD. The CDR3 spans 16 residues. The CDR3 sequence is CAINGREGTAHDTQYF.

The chain has TRBV28 and TRBJ2-1; lacking DNA, the TRBD2 call made by TCRdb goes unchecked. Looked up from germline, CDR1 is MDHEN and CDR2 is SYDVKM. CDR3 size: 13 residues. This CDR3 reads CAISSGGYNEQFF.

The chain links TRBV7-9 to TRBJ1-1; lacking DNA, the TRBD1 call made by TCRdb goes unchecked. Germline assignment: CDR1 SEHNR and CDR2 FQNEAQ (reference sequence). The CDR3 runs to 12 residues. CDR3: CAGGRGSTEAFF.

The chain uses TRBV5-1 and TRBJ2-4; TCRdb names TRBD1, which stays unverified in the absence of DNA. Germline V gene sequence: CDR1 SGHRS, CDR2 YFSETQ. This CDR3 contains 18 residues. The CDR3 here is CASSSKGQGQGGKNIQYF.

The rearrangement uses TRBV6-2 or TRBV6-3 and TRBJ2-3; TCRdb proposes TRBD1, but this gene call is untestable without DNA. Germline V gene sequence: CDR1 MNHEY, CDR2 SVGEGT. The length of the CDR3 is 12 residues. CDR3 in amino acids: CASSYPGGSQYF.

The J gene is TRBJ2-6, the V gene TRBV14. CDR3 length equals 14 residues. CDR1 SGHDN and CDR2 FVKESK come from the germline V gene. The chain's CDR3 is CASRETRGANVLTF.

The chain carries TRBV7-3 and TRBJ2-7; TCRdb's D gene call, TRBD1, goes unchecked for lack of DNA. CDR1 is SGHTA, CDR2 FQGTGA, per germline. The CDR3 extends over 14 amino acids. The CDR3 is CASSSGHGDYEQYF.

V and J are TRBV29-1 and TRBJ2-2; TCRdb reports TRBD1, a call that lacks DNA to check it against. The CDR3 consists of 16 residues. Looked up from germline, CDR1 is SQVTM and CDR2 is ANQGSEA. CDR3 loop: CSALGVQGARTGELFF.

The chain uses TRBV13 and TRBJ1-2. This CDR3 has 12 amino acids. The germline V gene encodes CDR1 PRHDT and CDR2 FYEKMQ (reference sequence). The CDR3 region is CASSLSDFGYTF.